Sequencing of this T cell receptor (beta chain) was carried out in a study of shared clonotypes between healthy human individuals (dated by TCRdb to about 2020). Context from the whole study: The cohort comprised a couple of women and a few men aged 18 to 49 years. For each donor, three plates each were used for CD4 naive and CD4 memory, two plates were used for CD8 naive, and one plate was used for CD8 memory. To estimate repertoire size and how much clonotype sharing occurs between individuals, the study deeply sequenced the blood TCR repertoires of five healthy adults. To increase sequencing depth and limit assay-specific biases, different laboratories used diverse techniques to prepare libraries and sequence TCR repertoires. Leukapheresis yielded between about 0.9 and 8.9 billion PBMCs per donor.

General study outcomes and caveats: Rarefaction of sorted-subset datasets indicated incomplete sequencing despite the large sequencing depth. Sharing across a few donors was observed for around 5% of naive CD4, under 4% of naive CD8, roughly 2.3% of memory CD4, and around 0.4% of memory CD8 clonotypes. Only blood was sampled, and tissue TCR repertoires likely differ from those in blood. Clonotypes shared by all four sorted-subset donors showed higher generation probabilities than non-shared clonotypes. Larger estimated clonotype richness was generally found for naive subsets than for memory subsets. The genetic and exposure-history diversity represented was limited by the small number of donors. Pairwise subsampling indicated that sequencing depth was expected to affect the degree of clonotype sharing among donors.

Of note for this clone: It has no known antigen specificity. Per-base quality was not reported, and no clone a single base away is much larger than it.

Using the deep immunoSEQ assay, TCR CDR3 regions were amplified from genomic DNA by multiplex PCR. Extracted genomic DNA from each cell subset was distributed evenly across all wells of several immunoSEQ 96-well plates, and each plate was treated as a replicate. For sorted subsets, about 220 ng of genomic DNA, equivalent to 30,000 or so T cell genomes, went into each replicate PCR. Purified libraries were measured with a Qubit 3.0 fluorometer, size-checked on a Bioanalyzer 2100, and measured again with the KAPA Library Quantification kit. Every immunoSEQ 96-well plate was sequenced on a separate single-read 150-cycle Illumina NextSeq 550 flow cell. The original pipeline was this. The immunoSEQ output contained only junctional sequences without quality scores, so filtering could not match that applied to full-length reads. To assign V/J genes and CDR3, sequences were annotated using PyIR, a Python wrapper for IgBLAST v1.9, with IMGT germline references. Reads were filtered out if the reads had weak V/J assignments (E-value above 1e-6), no CDR3, stop codons, out-of-frame junctions, or ambiguous translated residues. V3J clonotypes were defined as sequences sharing the same inferred V gene, J gene, and CDR3 amino acid sequence. The percentage overlap between two repertoires was calculated by dividing the number of shared unique clonotypes by the size of the smaller repertoire. Richness of each repertoire was evaluated using RTK rarefaction, the Chao1 estimator, and Recon v2.1 estimates of unobserved clonotypes. Generation probabilities were computed with OLGA for all TCRbeta clonotypes obtained by the gDNA method from several donors. TCRdb obtained this table from immuneACCESS and retained in-frame rearrangements with V and J assigned. These tables miss some clones; where compared with another copy, unresolved V genes account for less than half of the shortfall, and the remainder is unexplained. The DNA gave D and trimming, while V, J and clone size come from that table. This sample gives about 590,000 clones in total; less than 97% of them show up just once. The ten largest clonotypes hold about 0.11% of the sample.

CD8 naive samples were CD45RO-negative cells positively selected for CCR7, giving a CD45RA+CCR7+ population that excluded TemRA cells. Donors were healthy HIV-negative adults with no recently reported acute infections or vaccinations. Only Caucasian adults living in Nashville, Tennessee, USA were represented among the donors. Blood was collected by leukapheresis, and PBMCs were isolated by Ficoll-Histopaque density gradient centrifugation and then cryopreserved in liquid nitrogen vapor phase. Analytical flow cytometry was used to check the purity and quantity of each magnetically sorted T cell population. Genomic DNA was isolated from every sorted fraction and measured by UV absorbance on a Nanodrop 2000c. V is cut by 0 bases and J by 3 bases, and the space between the germline ends is 11 bases. Its CDR3 holds 15 amino acids, cysteine through phenylalanine. CDR3 DNA only is kept here, 45 bases in frame from base 1. The germline V gene supplies CDR1 SGHVS and CDR2 FNYEAQ.

Recombination connected TRBV7-6 to TRBJ1-2; the D gene is possibly TRBD1, with 6 bases matching. This receptor was taken from a woman between 25 and 40 years old in good health. What was sequenced was naive CD8+ T cells sorted from blood. This sample's cell subset or site label indicates: CD45RA+CCR7+. Here the CDR3 is given as CASSLAWGPDYGYTF. The nucleotides read TGTGCCAGCAGCTTAGCATGGGGGCCCGACTATGGCTACACCTTC.